This T cell receptor beta chain was sequenced for a study of identical twins. With respect to this clonotype: Its antigen is as yet unknown.

Template switching introduced a universal primer site, and the cDNA bore unique molecular identifiers. TCRdb passed the 5' RACE reads through MiXCR, listing each CDR3 protein once. The profile shows over 600,000 distinct CDR3 sequences, about 20% of them singletons. Study conclusions and caveats: Twin pairs had excess sharing that was weaker in beta out-of-frame sequences. Possibly, invariant MAIT and iNKT cells partly confounded zero-insertion analyses.

The length of the CDR3 is 15 residues. Germline loops: CDR1 WSHSY, CDR2 SAAADI. J was trimmed by 5 bases and V by 6 bases; bases with no gene match: 12. This same sample was also taken into another study, of T cells expressing NK-cell markers.

The V call is TRBV10-2, the J call TRBJ1-1; TRBD1 matches 7 bases. The sequence was obtained from a woman aged 18-30 years in good health. Sequenced material: PBMCs. This CDR3 reads CASSDPTGMSTEAFF. The CDR3 DNA follows: TGCGCCAGCAGCGACCCGACAGGGATGAGTACTGAAGCTTTCTTT.